The present TCR beta chain was sequenced within a study of shared clonotypes between healthy human individuals. Whole-study results and caveats: Clonotypes shared by all four donors outscored non-shared clonotypes in generation probability. Collection of samples was limited to blood; tissue repertoires likely differ. Memory subsets generally showed smaller estimated richness than naive subsets did. Around 5% of naive CD4 clonotypes were common to a few donors.

The protocol was immunoSEQ multiplex PCR, while the TCRdb copy is restricted to in-frame clones and leaves out a portion. The sample includes a few hundred thousand clones, approximately 97% of them seen just once. On this clone itself: Antigen unknown.

Germline lookup yields CDR1 SEHNR and CDR2 FQNEAQ (reference sequence). The CDR3 extends over 16 amino acids. The V and J ends lost 3 bases and 0 bases respectively, with 11 bases between them. The chain links TRBV7-9 to TRBJ1-4; no firm D call. Sequenced input: naive CD4+ T cells sorted from blood. Subset noted: CD45RA+ positively selected. This TCR was sampled from a woman in her 30s in good health. The CDR3 region is CASSFSWGATNEKLFF. The CDR3 region has the DNA TGTGCCAGCAGCTTCTCGTGGGGAGCAACTAATGAAAAACTGTTTTTT. Complete variable domain (other parts from reference TRBV7-9 and TRBJ1-4): DTGVSQNPRHKITKRGQNVTFRCDPISEHNRLYWYRQTLGQGPEFLTYFQNEAQLEKSRLLSDRFSAERPKGSFSTLEIQRTEQGDSAMYLCASSFSWGATNEKLFFGSGTQLSVL.